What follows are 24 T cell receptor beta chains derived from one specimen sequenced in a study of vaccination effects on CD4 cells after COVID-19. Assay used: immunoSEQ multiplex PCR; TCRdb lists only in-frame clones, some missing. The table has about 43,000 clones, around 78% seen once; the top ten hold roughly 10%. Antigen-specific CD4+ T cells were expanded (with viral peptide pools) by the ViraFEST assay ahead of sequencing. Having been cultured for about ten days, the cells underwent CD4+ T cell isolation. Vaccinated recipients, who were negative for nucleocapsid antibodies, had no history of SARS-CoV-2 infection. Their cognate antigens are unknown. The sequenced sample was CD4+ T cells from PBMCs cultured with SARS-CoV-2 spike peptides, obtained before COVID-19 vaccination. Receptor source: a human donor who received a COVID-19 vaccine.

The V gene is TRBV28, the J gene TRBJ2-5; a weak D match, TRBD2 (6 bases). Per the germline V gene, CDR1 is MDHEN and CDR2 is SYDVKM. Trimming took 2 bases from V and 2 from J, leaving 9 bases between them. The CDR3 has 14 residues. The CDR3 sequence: CASSLGGDQETQYF. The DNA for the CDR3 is TGTGCCAGCAGTTTAGGAGGGGATCAAGAGACCCAGTACTTC. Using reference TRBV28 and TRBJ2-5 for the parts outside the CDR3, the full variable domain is DVKVTQSSRYLVKRTGEKVFLECVQDMDHENMFWYRQDPGLGLRLIYFSYDVKMKEKGDIPEGYSVSREKKERFSLILESASTNQTSMYLCASSLGGDQETQYFGPGTRLLVL.

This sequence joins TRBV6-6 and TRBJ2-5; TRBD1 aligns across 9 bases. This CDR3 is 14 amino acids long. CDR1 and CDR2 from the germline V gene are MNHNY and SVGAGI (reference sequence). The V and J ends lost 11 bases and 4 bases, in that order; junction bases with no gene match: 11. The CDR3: CASVRDRARETQYF. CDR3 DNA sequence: TGTGCCTCCGTCCGGGACAGGGCCCGAGAGACCCAGTACTTC.

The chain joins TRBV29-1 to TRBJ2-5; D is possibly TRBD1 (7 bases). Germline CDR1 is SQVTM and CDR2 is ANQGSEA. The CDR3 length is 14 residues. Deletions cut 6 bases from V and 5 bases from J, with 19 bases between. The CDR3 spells CSVVGGTERETQYF. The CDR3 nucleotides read TGCAGCGTGGTTGGGGGGACAGAAAGGGAGACCCAGTACTTC.

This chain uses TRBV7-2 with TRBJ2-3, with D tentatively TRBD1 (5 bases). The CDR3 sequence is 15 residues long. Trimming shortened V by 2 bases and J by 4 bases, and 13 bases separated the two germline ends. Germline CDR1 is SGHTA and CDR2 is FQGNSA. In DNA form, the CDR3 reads TGTGCCAGCAGCTTAAAATTCGTGGGGCCAGATACGCAGTATTTT. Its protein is CASSLKFVGPDTQYF.

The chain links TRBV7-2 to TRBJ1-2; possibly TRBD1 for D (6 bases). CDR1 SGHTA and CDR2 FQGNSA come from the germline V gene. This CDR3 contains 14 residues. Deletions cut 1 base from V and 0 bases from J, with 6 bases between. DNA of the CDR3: TGTGCCAGCAGCTTAGGGACAGCTAACTATGGCTACACCTTC. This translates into CASSLGTANYGYTF.

The CDR3 loop reads CASSRGQLGTEAFF. The CDR3 DNA follows: TGTGCCAGCAGCCGCGGGCAGTTGGGAACTGAAGCTTTCTTT. This chain links TRBV3-1 (or the pseudogene TRBV3-2) with TRBJ1-1; D not certain. Germline CDR1 is LGHDT and CDR2 is YNNKEL (reference sequence). This CDR3 comprises 14 residues. Trimming stripped 4 bases from V and 5 bases from J, with 14 bases between.

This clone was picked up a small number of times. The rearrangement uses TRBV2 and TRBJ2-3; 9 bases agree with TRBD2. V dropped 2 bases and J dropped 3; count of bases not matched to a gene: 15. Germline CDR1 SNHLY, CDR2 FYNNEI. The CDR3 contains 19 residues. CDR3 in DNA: TGTGCCAGCAGTGAATTGTCATTTGCGGGGGGGCCCGGGACAGATACGCAGTATTTT. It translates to CASSELSFAGGPGTDTQYF.

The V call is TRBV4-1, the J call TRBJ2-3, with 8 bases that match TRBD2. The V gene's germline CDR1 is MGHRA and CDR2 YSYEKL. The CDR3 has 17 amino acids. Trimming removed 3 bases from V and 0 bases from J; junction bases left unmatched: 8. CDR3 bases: TGCGCCAGCAGCCACGCCATAGCGGGGATAAGCACAGATACGCAGTATTTT. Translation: CASSHAIAGISTDTQYF.

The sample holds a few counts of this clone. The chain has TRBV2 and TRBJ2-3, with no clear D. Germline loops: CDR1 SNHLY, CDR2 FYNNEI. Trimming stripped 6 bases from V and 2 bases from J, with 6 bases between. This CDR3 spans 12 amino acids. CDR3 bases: TGTGCCAGCAGAGGTTACACAGATACGCAGTATTTT. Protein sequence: CASRGYTDTQYF.

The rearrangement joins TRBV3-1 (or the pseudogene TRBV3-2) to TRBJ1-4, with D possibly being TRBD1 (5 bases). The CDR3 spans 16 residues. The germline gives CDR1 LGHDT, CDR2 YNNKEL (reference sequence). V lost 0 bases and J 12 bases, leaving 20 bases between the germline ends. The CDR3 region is CASSQDRRGIGGELFF. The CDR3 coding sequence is TGTGCCAGCAGCCAAGATCGTCGCGGCATTGGGGGGGAACTGTTTTTT.

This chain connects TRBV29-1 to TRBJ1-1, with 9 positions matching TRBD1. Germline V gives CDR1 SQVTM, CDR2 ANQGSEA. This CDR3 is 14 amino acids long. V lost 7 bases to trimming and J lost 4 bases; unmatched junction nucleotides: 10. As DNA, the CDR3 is TGCAGCGCGGTACCGGGACAGGGCCTCACTGAAGCTTTCTTT. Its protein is CSAVPGQGLTEAFF.

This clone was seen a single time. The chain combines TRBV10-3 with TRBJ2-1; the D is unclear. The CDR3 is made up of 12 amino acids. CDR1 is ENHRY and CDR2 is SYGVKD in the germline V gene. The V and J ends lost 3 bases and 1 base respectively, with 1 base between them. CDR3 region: CAISESYNEQFF. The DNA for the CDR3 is TGTGCCATCAGTGAATCCTACAATGAGCAGTTCTTC.

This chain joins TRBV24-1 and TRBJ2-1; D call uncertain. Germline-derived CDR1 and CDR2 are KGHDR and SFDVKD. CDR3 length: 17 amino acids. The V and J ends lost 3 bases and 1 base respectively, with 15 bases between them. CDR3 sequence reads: CATSDRPKGGSYNEQFF. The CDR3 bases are TGTGCCACCAGTGATCGACCCAAAGGCGGTTCCTACAATGAGCAGTTCTTC.

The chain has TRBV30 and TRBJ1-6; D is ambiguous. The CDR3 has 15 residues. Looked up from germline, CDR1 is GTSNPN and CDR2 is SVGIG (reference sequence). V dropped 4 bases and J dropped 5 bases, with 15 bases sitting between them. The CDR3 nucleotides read TGTGCCTGGACTACGGACCTCGGACATAATTCACCCCTCCACTTT. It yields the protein CAWTTDLGHNSPLHF.

CDR3 protein: CASQGGYSPGYTF. The CDR3 coding sequence is TGTGCCAGCCAAGGGGGCTACAGTCCTGGCTACACCTTC. V and J are TRBV6-5 and TRBJ1-2; 7 bases line up with TRBD1. The CDR3 has 13 amino acids. Trimming at V came to 8 bases and at J to 7 bases, leaving 10 bases not matched to a gene. Germline-derived CDR1 and CDR2 are MNHEY and SVGAGI.

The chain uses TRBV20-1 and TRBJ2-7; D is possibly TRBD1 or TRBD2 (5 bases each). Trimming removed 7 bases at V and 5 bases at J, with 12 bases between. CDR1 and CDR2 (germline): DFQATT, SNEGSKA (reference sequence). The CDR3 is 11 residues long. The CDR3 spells CSVRGADEQYV. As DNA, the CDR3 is TGCAGTGTAAGAGGGGCGGACGAGCAGTACGTC.

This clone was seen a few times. The CDR3 reads CASSRGQGVEAFF. CDR3 coding DNA: TGTGCCAGCAGTAGAGGTCAGGGGGTTGAAGCTTTCTTT. This chain uses TRBV12-3 or TRBV12-4 with TRBJ1-1; 7 bases match TRBD1. There are 13 residues in the CDR3. V trimming: 5 bases; J trimming: 7 bases; junction bases outside the gene matches: 7.

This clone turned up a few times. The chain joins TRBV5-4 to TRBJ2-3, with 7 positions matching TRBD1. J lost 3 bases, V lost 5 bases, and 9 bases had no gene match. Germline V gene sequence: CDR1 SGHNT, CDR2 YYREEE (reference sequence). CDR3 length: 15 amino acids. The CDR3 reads CASSSLYRGTDTQYF. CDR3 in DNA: TGTGCCAGCAGTTCGCTCTACAGGGGAACAGATACGCAGTATTTT.

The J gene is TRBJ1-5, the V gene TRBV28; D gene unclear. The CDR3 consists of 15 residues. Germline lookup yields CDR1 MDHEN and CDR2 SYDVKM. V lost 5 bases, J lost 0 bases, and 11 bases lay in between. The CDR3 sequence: CASSPYRYSNQPQHF. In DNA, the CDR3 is TGTGCCAGCAGTCCCTACCGTTATAGCAATCAGCCCCAGCATTTT. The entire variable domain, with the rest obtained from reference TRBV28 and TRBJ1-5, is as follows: DVKVTQSSRYLVKRTGEKVFLECVQDMDHENMFWYRQDPGLGLRLIYFSYDVKMKEKGDIPEGYSVSREKKERFSLILESASTNQTSMYLCASSPYRYSNQPQHFGDGTRLSIL.

CDR3 region: CASSLGGSHGTQYF. In DNA form, the CDR3 reads TGCGCCAGCAGCTTGGGCGGGTCTCATGGGACCCAGTACTTC. This chain uses TRBV5-1 with TRBJ2-5; the D gene is possibly TRBD2 (5 bases). The CDR3 runs 14 residues. The V end was cut by 0 bases, the J end by 7 bases, with 13 bases between. Germline V CDR1 and CDR2: SGHRS, YFSETQ.

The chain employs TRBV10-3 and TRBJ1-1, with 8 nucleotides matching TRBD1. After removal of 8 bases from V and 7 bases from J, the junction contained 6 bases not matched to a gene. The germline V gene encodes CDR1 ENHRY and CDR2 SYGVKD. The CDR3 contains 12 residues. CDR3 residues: CAIHAGTGEAFF. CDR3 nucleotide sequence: TGTGCCATCCACGCCGGGACAGGTGAAGCTTTCTTT.

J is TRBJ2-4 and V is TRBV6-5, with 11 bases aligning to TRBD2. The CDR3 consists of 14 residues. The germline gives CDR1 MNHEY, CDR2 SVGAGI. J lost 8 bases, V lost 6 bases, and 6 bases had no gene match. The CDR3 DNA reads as TGTGCCAGCAGAACGGTAGCGGGGGGGTACATTCAGTACTTC. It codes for CASRTVAGGYIQYF.

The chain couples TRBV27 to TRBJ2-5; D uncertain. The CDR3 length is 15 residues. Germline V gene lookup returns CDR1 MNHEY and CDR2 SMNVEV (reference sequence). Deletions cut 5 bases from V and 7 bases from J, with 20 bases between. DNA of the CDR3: TGTGCCAGCAGTGGATCTAGGAACCACGTCGGGACCCAGTACTTC. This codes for CASSGSRNHVGTQYF.

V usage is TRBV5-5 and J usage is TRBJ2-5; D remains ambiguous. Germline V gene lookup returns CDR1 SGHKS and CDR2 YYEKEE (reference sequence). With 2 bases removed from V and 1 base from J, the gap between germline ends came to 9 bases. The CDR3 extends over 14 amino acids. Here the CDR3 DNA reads TGTGCCAGCAGCTTCGGACGGATCCAAGAGACCCAGTACTTC. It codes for CASSFGRIQETQYF. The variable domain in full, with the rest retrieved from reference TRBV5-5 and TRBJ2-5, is DAGVTQSPTHLIKTRGQQVTLRCSPISGHKSVSWYQQVLGQGPQFIFQYYEKEERGRGNFPDRFSARQFPNYSSELNVNALLLGDSALYLCASSFGRIQETQYFGPGTRLLVL.